This T cell receptor (beta chain) was documented in a study of T cell responses to AZD1222 COVID-19 vaccine (dated by TCRdb to the early 2020s). About the full investigation: TCR sequencing was performed for 230 to 250 trial participants, of whom some 200 were given two doses of AZD1222 and some 26 were given two doses of MenACWY control vaccine. Trial participants were enrolled by age into 18-55, 56-69 and 70-plus year subgroups, with approximately 160, 26 and 62 TCR-sequenced participants respectively. The research as a whole found: CD4 TCRs associated with the vaccine covered the entire spike protein, and the dominant responses were in regions 160-218 and 743-854. Reportedly, almost half of the unique spike-specific TCRs recognized epitopes lying outside the regions that are mutated in the B.1.351 and B.1.1.7 variants. The 56-69-year group was small, and its depth increase did not reach significance, likely because of low power. Most participants were white British and females outnumbered males, and the authors suggested that clonal diversity may have been underestimated. No day 14 peak-response samples were available, so repertoires were characterized only after the peak T cell response. After two AZD1222 doses, spike-specific TCR breadth and depth were significantly higher than at day 0 and than in MenACWY recipients. Only six AZD1222 recipients were SARS-CoV-2 seropositive at baseline, limiting conclusions about previously exposed vaccinees.

Germline trimming: 3 bases from V, 0 bases from J; junction bases outside gene matches: 8. The germline V gene (reference sequence) gives CDR1 as LNHDA and CDR2 as SQIVND. From the cysteine through the phenylalanine, the CDR3 covers 17 amino acids. Only the CDR3 portion is preserved as DNA: 51 bases, with reading frame beginning at the first base. The time point label of this sample denotes: about 28 days (+/-7) after the second vaccine dose. AZD1222 recipients given second doses at about 4 weeks or at about 12 weeks were pooled, since spike-specific TCR depth and breadth were not found to differ between the two schedules. Samples from vaccinated people were obtained from the UK trials COV001 and COV002, which included a single-blind randomized controlled phase 2/3 trial of AZD1222 (ChAdOx1 nCoV-19) in healthy adults. For TCRbeta chain sequencing, PBMC samples were collected from trial participants at day 0 and at day 28 after the second dose.

The CDR3 regions of human TCRbeta chains were analyzed by immunosequencing. The original pipeline was this. TCRs in the repertoires were compared against a reference library of SARS-CoV-2-specific TCRs that had been generated with the MIRA antigen-specificity platform. Breadth was defined as the fraction of unique TCRs that were SARS-CoV-2-associated, and depth was defined as the fraction of total T cells that were SARS-CoV-2-associated. Using the MIRA data, each spike-specific TCR was mapped to the spike region that the TCR reacts to and placed in a CD4 or CD8 class. Log10-transformed breadth and depth values were compared by one-way ANOVA with Sidak's multiple comparisons tests. In its TCRdb copy, this immuneACCESS table keeps in-frame sequences only and misses some clones. Where compared with another copy, unresolved V genes explain less than half of these, and the others have no known cause. For V, J and clone size, that table is used; D and trimming come from the DNA. In all, the sample holds 70,000 to 95,000 clones, and around nine tenths of those were seen once. 6.9% of the sample belongs to the ten largest clones.

Details on this clone: It lacks a known antigen. The sample holds no much larger clone one base away, and base qualities are not on file.

The chain is encoded by TRBV19 joined to TRBJ2-1, with 7 middle bases fitting TRBD2. The specimen was peripheral blood, collected 28 days after the second AZD1222 dose. This TCR was sampled from an adult who received the AZD1222 COVID-19 vaccine. The nucleotide sequence reads as follows: TGTGCCAGTAGTATCGGAATTGGCGGGAGCTCCTACAATGAGCAGTTCTTC. Translated, this gives CASSIGIGGSSYNEQFF.